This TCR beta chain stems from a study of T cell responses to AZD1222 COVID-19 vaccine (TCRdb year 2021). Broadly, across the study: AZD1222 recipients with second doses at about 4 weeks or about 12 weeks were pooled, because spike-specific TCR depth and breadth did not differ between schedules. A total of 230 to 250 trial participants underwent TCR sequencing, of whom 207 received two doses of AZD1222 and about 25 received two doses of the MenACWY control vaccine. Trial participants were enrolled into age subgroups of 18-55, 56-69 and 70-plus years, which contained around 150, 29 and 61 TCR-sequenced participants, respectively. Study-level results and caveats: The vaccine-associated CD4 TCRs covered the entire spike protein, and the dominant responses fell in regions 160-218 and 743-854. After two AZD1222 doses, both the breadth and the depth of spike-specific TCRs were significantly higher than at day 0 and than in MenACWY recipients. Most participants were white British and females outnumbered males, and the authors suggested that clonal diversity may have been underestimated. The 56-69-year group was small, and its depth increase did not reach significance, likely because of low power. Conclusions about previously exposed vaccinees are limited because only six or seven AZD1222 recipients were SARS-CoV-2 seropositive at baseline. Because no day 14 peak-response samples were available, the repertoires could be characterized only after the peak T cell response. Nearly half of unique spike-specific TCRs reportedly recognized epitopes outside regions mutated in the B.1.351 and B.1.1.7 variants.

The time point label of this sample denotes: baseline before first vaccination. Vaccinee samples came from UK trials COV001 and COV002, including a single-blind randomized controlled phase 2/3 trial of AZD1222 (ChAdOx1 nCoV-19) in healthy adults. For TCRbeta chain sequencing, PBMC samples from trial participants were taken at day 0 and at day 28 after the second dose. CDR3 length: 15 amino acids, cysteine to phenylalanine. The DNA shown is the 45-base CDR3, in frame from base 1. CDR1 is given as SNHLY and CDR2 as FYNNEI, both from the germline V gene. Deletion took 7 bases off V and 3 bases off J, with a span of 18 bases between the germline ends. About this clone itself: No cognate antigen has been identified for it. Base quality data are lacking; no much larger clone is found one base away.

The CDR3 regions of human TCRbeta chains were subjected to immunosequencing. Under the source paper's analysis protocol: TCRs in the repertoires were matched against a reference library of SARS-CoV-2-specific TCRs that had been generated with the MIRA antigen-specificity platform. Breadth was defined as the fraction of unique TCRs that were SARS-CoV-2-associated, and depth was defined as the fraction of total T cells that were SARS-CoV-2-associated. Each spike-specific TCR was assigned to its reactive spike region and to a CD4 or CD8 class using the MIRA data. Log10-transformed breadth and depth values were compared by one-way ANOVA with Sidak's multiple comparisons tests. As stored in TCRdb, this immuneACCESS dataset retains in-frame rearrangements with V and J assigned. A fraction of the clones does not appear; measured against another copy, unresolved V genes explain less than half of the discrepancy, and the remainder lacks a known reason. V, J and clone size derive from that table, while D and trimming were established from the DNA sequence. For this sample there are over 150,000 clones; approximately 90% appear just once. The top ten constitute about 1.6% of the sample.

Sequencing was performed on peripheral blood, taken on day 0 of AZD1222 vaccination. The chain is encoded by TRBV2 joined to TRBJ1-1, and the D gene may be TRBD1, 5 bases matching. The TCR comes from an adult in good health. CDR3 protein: CASTQLGLLDTEAFF. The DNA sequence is TGTGCCAGCACCCAACTGGGACTCCTAGACACTGAAGCTTTCTTT. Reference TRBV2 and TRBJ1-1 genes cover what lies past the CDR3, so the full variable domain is EPEVTQTPSHQVTQMGQEVILRCVPISNHLYFYWYRQILGQKVEFLVSFYNNEISEKSEIFDDQFSVERPDGSNFTLKIRSTKLEDSAMYFCASTQLGLLDTEAFFGQGTRLTVV.